These 28 T cell receptor beta chains originate from one sample sequenced in a study of human T cells and chemical hapten exposure. Time point reported: patch test 2, 6 weeks after DPC sensitization. Treatment noted: therapeutic diphenylcyclopropenone sensitization with weekly scalp DPC. TCRdb reprocessed the RACE reads with MiXCR, giving one entry per CDR3 protein. The table records about 380,000 distinct CDR3 sequences, over 6% of them present only once. The sequenced sample was whole blood, obtained in connection with sensitization to the hapten diphenylcyclopropenone (DPC). The source is a woman younger than 30 with alopecia areata. Some clones in this sample may be carry-over from other donors' samples.

This chain joins TRBV27 and TRBJ1-6, with a weak D call TRBD1 (6 bases). V shed 0 bases and J shed 14 bases, with 17 bases lying between them. Germline values: CDR1 MNHEY, CDR2 SMNVEV (reference sequence). The CDR3 consists of 15 residues. The CDR3 protein is CASSLSTGFSVALHF. In nucleotides, the CDR3 is TGTGCCAGCAGTTTATCCACAGGGTTTAGTGTGGCCCTCCACTTT.

In this sample, this clonotype turned up many times. This chain uses TRBV27 with TRBJ2-7; D remains unclear. This CDR3 has 11 amino acids. Deletions cut 4 bases from V and 5 bases from J, with 6 bases between. Germline V lookup: CDR1 MNHEY, CDR2 SMNVEV (reference sequence). The CDR3 protein is CASSSGHEQYF. The CDR3, as DNA: TGTGCCAGCAGTTCAGGCCACGAGCAGTACTTC.

In its sample, this clonotype was seen a few times. V is TRBV3-1 and J is TRBJ2-1, with D tentatively TRBD2 (7 bases). The V end was cut by 3 bases, the J end by 4 bases, with 22 bases between. Germline CDR1 and CDR2: LGHDT and YNNKEL (reference sequence). This CDR3 has 18 amino acids. This CDR3 reads CASSHKRLGGAVYNEQFF. CDR3 bases: TGTGCCAGCAGCCATAAAAGATTGGGGGGGGCTGTTTACAATGAGCAGTTCTTC.

The V gene is TRBV7-2, the J gene TRBJ2-3; tentatively, D is TRBD2 (6 bases). Trimming left V 2 bases short and J 0 bases short, with 9 bases between. In germline, CDR1 is SGHTA, CDR2 FQGNSA. This CDR3 contains 15 residues. The CDR3 protein is CASSLYGGSTDTQYF. In DNA form, the CDR3 reads TGTGCCAGCAGCTTATATGGGGGGAGCACAGATACGCAGTATTTT. The full variable domain, in which reference TRBV7-2 and TRBJ2-3 provide the parts outside the CDR3, is GAGVSQSPSNKVTEKGKDVELRCDPISGHTALYWYRQSLGQGLEFLIYFQGNSAPDKSGLPSDRFSAERTGGSVSTLTIQRTQQEDSAVYLCASSLYGGSTDTQYFGPGTRLTVL.

This clonotype occurred a few times. The rearrangement joins TRBV29-1 to TRBJ2-1, with TRBD1 matching over 11 bases. V gave up 4 bases and J gave up 7 bases; unmatched junction bases: 9. Germline loops: CDR1 SQVTM, CDR2 ANQGSEA. This CDR3 is 15 amino acids long. The CDR3 DNA reads TGCAGCGTTGTGCGGACAGGGGGCGCGGAGAATGAGCAGTTCTTC. Protein: CSVVRTGGAENEQFF.

The chain employs TRBV4-3 and TRBJ1-1, with D perhaps matching TRBD1 (6 bases). Germline CDR1 is LGHNA and CDR2 is YSLEER. There are 14 residues in the CDR3. Trimming stripped 2 bases from V and 4 bases from J, with 11 bases between. CDR3: CASSQWAGVTEAFF. The CDR3 coding sequence is TGCGCCAGCAGCCAATGGGCAGGGGTCACTGAAGCTTTCTTT.

This clonotype was seen at least ten times. The rearrangement links TRBV7-2 to TRBJ1-2, with D perhaps TRBD1 (6 bases). V lost 2 bases and J 8 bases, leaving 15 bases between the germline ends. Germline loops: CDR1 SGHTA, CDR2 FQGNSA. The CDR3 covers 14 residues. The CDR3 loop is CASSLIQGSYGYTF. Here the CDR3 DNA reads TGTGCCAGCAGCTTAATACAGGGCTCCTACGGCTACACCTTC.

This clonotype was counted at least ten times. V usage is TRBV20-1 and J usage is TRBJ1-2; 8 bases agree with TRBD1. Unmatched junction bases numbered 6, after V lost 5 bases and J lost 4 bases. The CDR3 has 13 amino acids. The germline CDR1 and CDR2 sequences are DFQATT and SNEGSKA (reference sequence). In DNA form, the CDR3 reads TGCAGTGCTTCCCAGGGGGCGAGCTATGGCTACACCTTC. Translating gives CSASQGASYGYTF.

In its sample, this clonotype was seen a few times. The chain joins TRBV5-4 to TRBJ2-3; 8 bases match TRBD1. This CDR3 contains 15 residues. In germline, CDR1 is SGHNT, CDR2 YYREEE (reference sequence). The ends lost 4 bases at V and 2 bases at J; junction bases unmatched: 6. For the CDR3, the DNA is TGTGCCAGCAGCGGGGGACAGGAGTACACAGATACGCAGTATTTT. Encoded protein: CASSGGQEYTDTQYF.

This clonotype was picked up many times. CDR3 bases: TGTGCCAGCAGTCTCCAGGGGGCCCCTGAAGCTTTCTTT. Protein: CASSLQGAPEAFF. This chain connects TRBV7-9 to TRBJ1-1; 8 bases fit TRBD1. Germline lookup yields CDR1 SEHNR and CDR2 FQNEAQ (reference sequence). The J segment lost 6 bases and the V segment lost 6 bases, leaving 6 bases of the junction unmatched. CDR3 length equals 13 residues.

This clonotype occurred many times. V usage is TRBV4-3 and J usage is TRBJ1-1; D may be TRBD1 (6 bases). CDR3 size: 16 residues. The germline V gene encodes CDR1 LGHNA and CDR2 YSLEER. The germline V and J ends were trimmed by 0 bases and 2 bases, with 13 bases remaining between them. CDR3 sequence (DNA): TGCGCCAGCAGCCAAGAGGGGACAACCTTCAACACTGAAGCTTTCTTT. Translation: CASSQEGTTFNTEAFF.

This clonotype showed up many times. The chain uses TRBV6-5 and TRBJ2-7; TRBD1 aligns across 9 bases. After removal of 6 bases from V and 5 bases from J, the junction contained 2 bases not matched to a gene. The CDR3 length is 12 residues. Germline CDR1 is MNHEY and CDR2 is SVGAGI. For the CDR3, the DNA is TGTGCCAGCAGCCGGACAGGGGACGAGCAGTACTTC. Its protein product is CASSRTGDEQYF.

By share of the sample, this clonotype is medium-sized. The chain couples TRBV4-3 to TRBJ1-5; D is uncertain. This CDR3 spans 13 amino acids. V was cut by 0 bases and J by 7 bases, with 7 bases left in between. In germline, CDR1 is LGHNA, CDR2 YSLEER. The CDR3 bases are TGCGCCAGCAGCCAAGAACCAAGCCAGCCCCAGCATTTT. Translated, it gives CASSQEPSQPQHF.

The chain uses TRBV12-3 or TRBV12-4 and TRBJ1-5; the D is unclear. V was clipped by 6 bases and J by 7 bases, with 10 bases between them. This CDR3 is 12 amino acids long. The CDR3 nucleotides are TGTGCCAGCAGGAGTCTAGGGCAGCCCCAGCATTTT. This sequence encodes CASRSLGQPQHF.

This sequence joins TRBV7-2 and TRBJ2-3; D gene ambiguous. Looked up from germline, CDR1 is SGHTA and CDR2 is FQGNSA. The CDR3 has 15 amino acids. Deletions cut 3 bases from V and 1 base from J, with 11 bases between. CDR3 in DNA: TGTGCCAGCAGCTTGTGGGCCGGTGGCACAGATACGCAGTATTTT. It translates to CASSLWAGGTDTQYF.

This clonotype was counted many times. V is TRBV18 and J is TRBJ1-2, with TRBD1 identical over 10 bases. CDR1 is KGHSH and CDR2 is LQKENI in the germline V gene. The CDR3 has 13 amino acids. V was clipped by 3 bases and J by 6 bases; unmatched bases: 1. The CDR3 nucleotides read TGTGCCAGCTCACCGACAGGGGGCGATGGCTACACCTTC. It codes for CASSPTGGDGYTF.

This clonotype was seen a few times. The chain uses TRBV24-1 and TRBJ2-5; D is uncertain. Per the germline V gene, CDR1 is KGHDR and CDR2 is SFDVKD. V was trimmed by 10 bases and J by 2 bases, leaving 10 bases between them. The length of the CDR3 is 12 residues. The CDR3 DNA reads TGTGCCACTATGGGGTTACAAGAGACCCAGTACTTC. The encoded protein is CATMGLQETQYF.

This clonotype was seen repeatedly, ten times or more. The chain links TRBV7-2 to TRBJ2-5; D is unclear. The V gene lost 5 bases and the J gene lost 7 bases, with 14 bases spanning the gap. The CDR3 has 13 amino acids. Germline V gene sequence: CDR1 SGHTA, CDR2 FQGNSA. In DNA form, the CDR3 reads TGTGCCAGCAGCCCCCGACTGTTTAGGACCCAGTACTTC. It codes for CASSPRLFRTQYF.

There are many counts of this clonotype. This sequence joins TRBV20-1 and TRBJ1-2; TRBD1 might be the D (5 bases). This CDR3 region has 13 residues. Germline CDR1 DFQATT, CDR2 SNEGSKA (reference sequence). The DNA for the CDR3 is TGCCGGGGGTTTGGCGGCAATAACTATGGCTACACCTTC. It is translated as CRGFGGNNYGYTF.

This clonotype came up many times. V gene TRBV4-2 combines with J gene TRBJ2-3; the match to TRBD2 covers 11 bases. The CDR3 consists of 17 residues. The J segment lost 5 bases and the V segment lost 3 bases, leaving 10 bases of the junction unmatched. The V gene's germline CDR1 is LGHNA and CDR2 YNFKEQ. CDR3 in amino acids: CASSHRLTSGEGDTQYF. The CDR3 DNA sequence: TGTGCCAGCAGCCACCGGTTGACTAGCGGGGAGGGAGATACGCAGTATTTT.

CDR3 DNA sequence: TGTGCCAGCTCCCGGGAGCATAGCAATCAGCCCCAGCATTTT. Residues: CASSREHSNQPQHF. The chain combines TRBV18 with TRBJ1-5; no definite D call. Germline CDR1 and CDR2: KGHSH and LQKENI. This CDR3 has 14 amino acids. V gave up 6 bases and J gave up 0 bases, with 9 bases separating them. Full variable domain (outside the CDR3, taken from reference TRBV18 and TRBJ1-5): NAGVMQNPRHLVRRRGQEARLRCSPMKGHSHVYWYRQLPEEGLKFMVYLQKENIIDESGMPKERFSAEFPKEGPSILRIQQVVRGDSAAYFCASSREHSNQPQHFGDGTRLSIL.

This clonotype was found many times. This rearrangement joins TRBV6-2 or TRBV6-3 to TRBJ1-2, with D unclear. The CDR3 is 10 amino acids. Trimming shortened V by 4 bases and J by 7 bases, and 4 bases separated the two germline ends. Germline lookup yields CDR1 MNHEY and CDR2 SVGEGT. CDR3 bases: TGTGCCAGCAGTTCACGTGGCTACACCTTC. This codes for CASSSRGYTF.

This clonotype was observed many times. The rearrangement joins TRBV2 to TRBJ1-2, with 11 nucleotides matching TRBD1. Germline CDR1 is SNHLY and CDR2 is FYNNEI. The CDR3 length is 14 residues. Trimming removed 8 bases from V and 6 bases from J; junction bases left unmatched: 8. CDR3 DNA: TGTGCCAGCGGGGAGGGACAGGGGGTAGATGGCTACACCTTC. Amino acids: CASGEGQGVDGYTF.

This clonotype has a count of ten or more. The chain links TRBV3-1 to TRBJ1-6; no definite D call. The V gene's germline CDR1 is LGHDT and CDR2 YNNKEL (reference sequence). The CDR3 has 14 residues. Trimming stripped 1 base from V and 6 bases from J, with 7 bases between. The CDR3 nucleotides are TGTGCCAGCAGCCAAGGAGCCGTTAATTCACCCCTCCACTTT. Translating it yields CASSQGAVNSPLHF.

This clonotype was seen at least ten times. The chain couples TRBV28 to TRBJ1-4; 10 nucleotides agree with TRBD1. Germline V gene data show CDR1 as MDHEN and CDR2 as SYDVKM. V lost 5 bases and J lost 3; bases outside the gene matches: 9. This CDR3 is built from 17 residues. CDR3 loop: CASSATGTGVPNEKLFF. The CDR3 DNA reads TGTGCCAGCAGTGCCACCGGGACAGGGGTCCCTAATGAAAAACTGTTTTTT. Full variable domain (rest looked up from reference TRBV28 and TRBJ1-4): DVKVTQSSRYLVKRTGEKVFLECVQDMDHENMFWYRQDPGLGLRLIYFSYDVKMKEKGDIPEGYSVSREKKERFSLILESASTNQTSMYLCASSATGTGVPNEKLFFGSGTQLSVL.

The rearrangement links TRBV12-3 or TRBV12-4 to TRBJ1-1, with D possibly TRBD1 on 5 matching bases. V was shortened by 7 bases and J by 4 bases, with 16 bases between the two germline ends. This CDR3 has 14 residues. CDR3 region: CASTPEGWGTEAFF. The DNA for the CDR3 is TGTGCCAGCACTCCGGAGGGGTGGGGCACTGAAGCTTTCTTT.

The rearrangement uses TRBV20-1 and TRBJ2-7, with D tentatively TRBD2 (5 bases). CDR1 and CDR2 (germline): DFQATT, SNEGSKA (reference sequence). V was cut by 0 bases and J by 4 bases, with 16 bases left in between. This CDR3 region has 15 residues. The CDR3 nucleotides read TGCAGTGCTAGAGAGACGGGGTCGGGGTTATACGAGCAGTACTTC. It specifies CSARETGSGLYEQYF.

This clonotype was seen a few times. The chain links TRBV9 to TRBJ2-3; D perhaps matches TRBD2 (5 bases). The CDR3 has 19 residues. Germline V gene data show CDR1 as SGDLS and CDR2 as YYNGEE. Trimming removed 0 bases from V and 2 bases from J, with 22 bases in between. CDR3 protein: CASSVGGSDEALSTDTQYF. In nucleotides, the CDR3 is TGTGCCAGCAGCGTAGGAGGTAGCGACGAAGCGCTATCCACAGATACGCAGTATTTT.